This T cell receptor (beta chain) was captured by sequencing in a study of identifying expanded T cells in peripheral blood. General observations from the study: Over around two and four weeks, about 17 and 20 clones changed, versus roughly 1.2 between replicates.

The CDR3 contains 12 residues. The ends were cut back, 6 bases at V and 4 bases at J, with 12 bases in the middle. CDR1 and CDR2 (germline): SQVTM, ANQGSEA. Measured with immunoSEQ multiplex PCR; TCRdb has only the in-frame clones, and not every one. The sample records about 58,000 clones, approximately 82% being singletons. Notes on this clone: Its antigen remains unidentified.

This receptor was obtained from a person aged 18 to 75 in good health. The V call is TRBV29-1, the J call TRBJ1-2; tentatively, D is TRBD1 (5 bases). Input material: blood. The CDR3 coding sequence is TGCAGCGTGGTGGAGGGACTCTATGGCTACACCTTC. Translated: CSVVEGLYGYTF.